This T cell receptor beta chain derives from a study of shared clonotypes between healthy human individuals. Adults of Caucasian background living in Nashville, Tennessee made up all donors. Of note for this clone: Its antigen remains unknown.

Germline CDR1 and CDR2: SGHRS and YFSETQ. Trimming cost V 4 bases and J 1 base, with 13 bases left between them. The CDR3 loop spans 15 amino acids. Study outcomes and limitations: About 5% of naive CD4 clonotypes were common to a few donors. Exclusively blood specimens were collected; tissue repertoires likely differ.

This table comes from immunoSEQ multiplex PCR, and its TCRdb copy is limited to in-frame clones, with some not included. Among around 990,000 clones, about 72% were seen once, and the ten largest hold 0.89%. This chain joins TRBV5-1 and TRBJ2-3; maybe TRBD2 (6 bases). The sequenced sample consisted of memory CD4+ T cells from PBMCs. As to subset: CD45RA-negative fraction. This receptor was obtained from a man in his late teens or twenties in good health. Some clones in this sample may be carry-over from other donors' samples. CDR3 residues: CASSGGKVGTDTQYF. CDR3 in DNA: TGCGCCAGCAGCGGGGGGAAGGTTGGCACAGATACGCAGTATTTT.